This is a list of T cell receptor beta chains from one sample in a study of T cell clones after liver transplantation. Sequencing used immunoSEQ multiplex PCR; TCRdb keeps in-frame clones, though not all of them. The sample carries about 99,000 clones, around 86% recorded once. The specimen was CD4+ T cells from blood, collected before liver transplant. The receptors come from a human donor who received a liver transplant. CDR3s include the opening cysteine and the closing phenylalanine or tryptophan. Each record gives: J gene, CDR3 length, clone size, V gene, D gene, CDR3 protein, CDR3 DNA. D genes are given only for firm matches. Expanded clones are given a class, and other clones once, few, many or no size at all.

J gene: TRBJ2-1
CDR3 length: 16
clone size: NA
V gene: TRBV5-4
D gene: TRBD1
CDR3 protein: CASSRTGKHYYNEQFF
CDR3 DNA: TGTGCCAGCAGCCGGACAGGCAAACACTACTACAATGAGCAGTTCTTC

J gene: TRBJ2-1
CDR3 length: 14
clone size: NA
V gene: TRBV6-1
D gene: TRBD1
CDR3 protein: CATIQGAIYNEQFF
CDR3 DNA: TGTGCCACCATACAGGGGGCGATCTACAATGAGCAGTTCTTC

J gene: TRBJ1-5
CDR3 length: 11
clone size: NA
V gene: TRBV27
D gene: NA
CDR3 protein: CASTKGEAKHF
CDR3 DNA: TGTGCCAGCACCAAAGGGGAGGCCAAGCATTTT

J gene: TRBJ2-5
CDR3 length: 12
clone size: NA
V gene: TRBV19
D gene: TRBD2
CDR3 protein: CASAGDGETQYF
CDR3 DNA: TGTGCCAGTGCGGGAGACGGAGAGACCCAGTACTTC

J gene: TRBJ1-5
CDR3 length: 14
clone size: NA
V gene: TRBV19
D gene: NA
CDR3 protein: CASSRTAPNQPQHF
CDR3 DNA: TGTGCCAGTAGTCGGACAGCCCCTAATCAGCCCCAGCATTTT

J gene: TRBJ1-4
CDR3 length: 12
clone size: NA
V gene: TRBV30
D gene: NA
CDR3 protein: CAWGVGLEKLFF
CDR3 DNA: TGTGCCTGGGGGGTAGGGTTGGAAAAACTGTTTTTT

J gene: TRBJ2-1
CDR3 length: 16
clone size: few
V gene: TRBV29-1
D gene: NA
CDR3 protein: CSVEDLYRASYNEQFF
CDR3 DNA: TGCAGCGTTGAAGATCTATACAGGGCTAGCTACAATGAGCAGTTCTTC

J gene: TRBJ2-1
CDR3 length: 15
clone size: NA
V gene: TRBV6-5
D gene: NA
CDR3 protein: CASTRDRSSYNEQFF
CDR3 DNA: TGTGCCAGCACCCGTGACAGGAGCTCCTACAATGAGCAGTTCTTC

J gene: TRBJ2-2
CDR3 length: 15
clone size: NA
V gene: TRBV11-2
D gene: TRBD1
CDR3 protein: CASSRGQGATGELFF
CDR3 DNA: TGTGCCAGCAGCCGGGGACAGGGGGCAACCGGGGAGCTGTTTTTT

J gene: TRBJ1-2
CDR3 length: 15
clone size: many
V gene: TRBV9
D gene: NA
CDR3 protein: CASSPQLTGGYGYTF
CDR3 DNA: TGTGCCAGCAGCCCCCAGTTGACCGGAGGGTATGGCTACACCTTC

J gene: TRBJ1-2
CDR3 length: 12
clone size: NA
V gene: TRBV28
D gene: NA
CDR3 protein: CASSLWTYGYTF
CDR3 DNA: TGTGCCAGCAGTTTATGGACCTATGGCTACACCTTC

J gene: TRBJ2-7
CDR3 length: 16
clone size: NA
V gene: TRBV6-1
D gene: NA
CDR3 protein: CASSETSALPTYEQYF
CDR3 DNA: TGTGCCAGCAGTGAAACCTCCGCGCTCCCTACCTACGAGCAGTACTTC

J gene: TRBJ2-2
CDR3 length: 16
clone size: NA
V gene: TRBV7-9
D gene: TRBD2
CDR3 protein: CASSKGLAGVTGELFF
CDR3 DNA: TGTGCCAGCAGCAAGGGACTAGCGGGAGTCACCGGGGAGCTGTTTTTT

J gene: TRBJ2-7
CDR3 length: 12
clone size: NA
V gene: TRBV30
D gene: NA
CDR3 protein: CAWSKVSYEQYF
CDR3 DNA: TGTGCCTGGAGTAAGGTTTCCTACGAGCAGTACTTC

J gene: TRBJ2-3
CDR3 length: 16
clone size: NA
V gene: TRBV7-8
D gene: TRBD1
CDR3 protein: CASSSDRALFTDTQYF
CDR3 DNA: TGTGCCAGCAGCTCTGACAGGGCCCTCTTCACAGATACGCAGTATTTT

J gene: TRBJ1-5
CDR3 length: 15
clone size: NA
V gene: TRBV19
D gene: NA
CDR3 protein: CASSIGAGGNQPQHF
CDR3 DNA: TGTGCCAGTAGTATAGGAGCGGGGGGCAATCAGCCCCAGCATTTT

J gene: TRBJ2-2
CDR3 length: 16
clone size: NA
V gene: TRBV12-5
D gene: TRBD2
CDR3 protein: CASGFGRASNTGELFF
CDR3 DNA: TGTGCTAGTGGTTTCGGGAGGGCTTCGAACACCGGGGAGCTGTTTTTT

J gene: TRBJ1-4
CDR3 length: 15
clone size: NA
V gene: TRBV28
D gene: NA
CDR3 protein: CASSLSLPGNEKLFF
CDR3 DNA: TGTGCCAGCAGTTTGAGTCTACCTGGGAATGAAAAACTGTTTTTT

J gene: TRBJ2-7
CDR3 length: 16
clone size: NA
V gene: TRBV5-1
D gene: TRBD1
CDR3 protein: CASSPYPDRVGDEQYF
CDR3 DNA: TGCGCCAGCAGCCCTTATCCCGACAGGGTGGGGGACGAGCAGTACTTC

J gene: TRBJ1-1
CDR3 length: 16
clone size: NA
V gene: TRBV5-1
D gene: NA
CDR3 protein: CASSPDGNLMNTEAFF
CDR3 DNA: TGCGCCAGCAGTCCTGACGGGAACCTCATGAACACTGAAGCTTTCTTT

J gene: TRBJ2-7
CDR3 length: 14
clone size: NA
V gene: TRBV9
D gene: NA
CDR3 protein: CASSARDTQYEQYF
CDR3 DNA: TGTGCCAGCAGCGCCCGGGACACACAATACGAGCAGTACTTC

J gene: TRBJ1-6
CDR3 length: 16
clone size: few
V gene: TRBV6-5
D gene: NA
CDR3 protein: CASSYARAVGNSPLHF
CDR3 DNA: TGTGCCAGCAGTTATGCAAGGGCGGTGGGGAATTCACCCCTCCACTTT

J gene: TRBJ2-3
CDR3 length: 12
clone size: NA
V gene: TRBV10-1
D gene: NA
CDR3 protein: CASSQGSDTQYF
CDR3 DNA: TGCGCCAGCAGTCAAGGGTCAGATACGCAGTATTTT

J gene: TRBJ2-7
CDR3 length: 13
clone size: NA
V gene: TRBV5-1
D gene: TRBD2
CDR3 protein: CASSSGGAYEQYF
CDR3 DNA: TGCGCCAGCAGCAGCGGGGGGGCCTACGAGCAGTACTTC

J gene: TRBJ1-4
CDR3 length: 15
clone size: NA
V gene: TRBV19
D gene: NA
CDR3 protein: CASSINTGNNEKLFF
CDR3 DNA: TGTGCCAGTAGTATAAATACCGGGAACAATGAAAAACTGTTTTTT

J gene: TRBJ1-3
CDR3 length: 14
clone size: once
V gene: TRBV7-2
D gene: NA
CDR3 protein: CASSLGGPGNTIYF
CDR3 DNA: TGTGCCAGCAGCTTAGGGGGACCGGGAAACACCATATATTTT

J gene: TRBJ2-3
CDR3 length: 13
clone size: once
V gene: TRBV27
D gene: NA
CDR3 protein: CASRFSSTDTQYF
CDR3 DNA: TGTGCCAGCAGGTTTTCTAGCACAGATACGCAGTATTTT

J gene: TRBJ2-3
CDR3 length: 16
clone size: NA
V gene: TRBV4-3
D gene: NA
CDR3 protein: CASSPRQRLSTDTQYF
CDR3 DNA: TGCGCCAGCAGCCCGAGACAGAGGCTTAGCACAGATACGCAGTATTTT

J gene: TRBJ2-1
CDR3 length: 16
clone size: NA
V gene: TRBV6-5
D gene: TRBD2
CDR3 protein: CASSYSNSGGPRGQFF
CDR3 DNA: TGTGCCAGCAGTTACTCGAATAGCGGGGGTCCCAGGGGGCAGTTCTTC

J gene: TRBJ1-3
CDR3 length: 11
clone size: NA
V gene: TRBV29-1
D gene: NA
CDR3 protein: CSVGSGNTIYF
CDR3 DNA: TGCAGCGTGGGTTCTGGAAACACCATATATTTT

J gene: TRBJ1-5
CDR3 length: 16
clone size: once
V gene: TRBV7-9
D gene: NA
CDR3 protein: CASSFYSLQGNQPQHF
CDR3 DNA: TGTGCCAGCAGCTTCTATTCCCTTCAAGGAAATCAGCCCCAGCATTTT

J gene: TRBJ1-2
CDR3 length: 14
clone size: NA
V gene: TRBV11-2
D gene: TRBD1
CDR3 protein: CASSLDRGNYGYTF
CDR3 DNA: TGTGCCAGCAGCCTGGACAGGGGGAACTATGGCTACACCTTC

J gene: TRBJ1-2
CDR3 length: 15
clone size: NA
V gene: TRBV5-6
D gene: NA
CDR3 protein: CASSSEGVTFYGYTF
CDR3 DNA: TGTGCCAGCAGCTCAGAAGGTGTCACTTTCTATGGCTACACCTTC

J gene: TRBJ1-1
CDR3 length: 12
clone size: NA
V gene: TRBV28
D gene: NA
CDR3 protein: CASSSRPTEAFF
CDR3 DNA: TGTGCCAGCAGTTCTAGACCCACTGAAGCTTTCTTT

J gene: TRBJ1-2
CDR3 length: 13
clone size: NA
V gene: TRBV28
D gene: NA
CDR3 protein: CASSLDKTRGYTF
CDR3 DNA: TGTGCCAGCAGCCTCGACAAGACTCGTGGCTACACCTTC

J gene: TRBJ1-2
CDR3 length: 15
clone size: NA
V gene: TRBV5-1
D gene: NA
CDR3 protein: CASSPTGGTNYGYTF
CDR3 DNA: TGCGCCAGCAGCCCGACGGGGGGGACTAACTATGGCTACACCTTC

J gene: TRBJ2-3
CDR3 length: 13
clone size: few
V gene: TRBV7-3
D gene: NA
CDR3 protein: CASSLTGEDTQYF
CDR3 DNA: TGTGCCAGCAGCTTAACAGGGGAAGATACGCAGTATTTT

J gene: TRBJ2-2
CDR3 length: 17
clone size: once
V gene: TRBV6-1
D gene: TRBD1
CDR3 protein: CASSALDRATNTGELFF
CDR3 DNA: TGTGCCAGCAGTGCCTTAGACAGGGCGACAAACACCGGGGAGCTGTTTTTT

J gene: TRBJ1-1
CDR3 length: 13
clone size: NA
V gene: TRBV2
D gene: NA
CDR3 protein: CASSEQQNTEAFF
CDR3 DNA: TGTGCCAGCAGTGAACAACAGAACACTGAAGCTTTCTTT

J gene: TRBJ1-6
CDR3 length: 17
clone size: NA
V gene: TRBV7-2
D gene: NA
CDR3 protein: CASSPEQLSSYNSPLHF
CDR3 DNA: TGTGCCAGCAGCCCGGAGCAACTGAGCTCCTATAATTCACCCCTCCACTTT

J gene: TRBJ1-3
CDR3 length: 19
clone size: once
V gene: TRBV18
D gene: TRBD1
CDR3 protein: CASSPTQLGQGPSGNTIYF
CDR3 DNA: TGTGCCAGCTCACCTACTCAACTTGGACAGGGACCTTCTGGAAACACCATATATTTT

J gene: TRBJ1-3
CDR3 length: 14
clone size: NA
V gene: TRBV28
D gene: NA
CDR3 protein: CASSLRTKGNTIYF
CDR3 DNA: TGTGCCAGCAGTTTAAGGACAAAGGGAAACACCATATATTTT

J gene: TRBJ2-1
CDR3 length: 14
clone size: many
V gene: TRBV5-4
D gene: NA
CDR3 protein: CASSLQQNPNEQFF
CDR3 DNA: TGTGCCAGCAGCTTGCAACAGAATCCCAATGAGCAGTTCTTC

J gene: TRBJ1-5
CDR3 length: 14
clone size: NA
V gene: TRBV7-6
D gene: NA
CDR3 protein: CASSLTGSNQPQHF
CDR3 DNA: TGTGCCAGCAGCTTAACGGGCAGCAATCAGCCCCAGCATTTT

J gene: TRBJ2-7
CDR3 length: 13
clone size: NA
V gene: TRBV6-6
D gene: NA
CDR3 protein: CASSYGGTYEQYF
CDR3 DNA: TGTGCCAGCAGTTACGGCGGGACCTACGAGCAGTACTTC

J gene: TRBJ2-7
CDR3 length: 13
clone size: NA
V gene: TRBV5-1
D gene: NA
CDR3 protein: CASSDSLSYEQYF
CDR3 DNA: TGCGCCAGCAGTGACAGCTTATCCTACGAGCAGTACTTC

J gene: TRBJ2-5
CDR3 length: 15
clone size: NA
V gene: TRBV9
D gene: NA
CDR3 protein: CASSVSGHLTETQYF
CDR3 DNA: TGTGCCAGCAGCGTTTCCGGCCATCTGACAGAGACCCAGTACTTC

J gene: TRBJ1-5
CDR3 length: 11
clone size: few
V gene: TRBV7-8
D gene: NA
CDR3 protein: CASSSGGAQHF
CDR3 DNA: TGTGCCAGCAGCTCAGGCGGAGCCCAGCATTTT

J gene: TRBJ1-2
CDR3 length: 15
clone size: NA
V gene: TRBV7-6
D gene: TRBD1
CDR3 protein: CASSAGQGLIYGYTF
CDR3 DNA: TGTGCCAGCAGCGCCGGACAGGGGCTAATCTATGGCTACACCTTC

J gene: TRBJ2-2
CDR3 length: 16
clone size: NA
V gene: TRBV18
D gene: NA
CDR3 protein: CASSPPGRLDTGELFF
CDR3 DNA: TGTGCCAGCTCACCCCCCGGCAGGCTTGACACCGGGGAGCTGTTTTTT

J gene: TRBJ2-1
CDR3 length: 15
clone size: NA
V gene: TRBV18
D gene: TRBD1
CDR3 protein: CASSQETGQLDEQFF
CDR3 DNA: TGTGCCAGCTCACAAGAAACGGGACAGCTCGATGAGCAGTTCTTC